The sample holds a few counts of the clone carrying this TCR beta chain. Its target is unknown. The sample belongs to a study of response to subunit inactivated influenza vaccine. CDR1 and CDR2 (germline): SGHRS, YFSETQ. The CDR3 is 16 residues long. Germline trimming cut 1 base from V and 4 bases from J; bases unmatched to any gene: 7. Each CDR3 protein is one row after TCRdb ran MiXCR on the RT-PCR reads. This sample carries about 700,000 distinct CDR3 sequences, about 15% of them seen once, and the ten largest clones take approximately 7%. Overall study findings and caveats: Each seasonal influenza vaccination recruits few new T cells, the authors suggested.

This chain uses TRBV5-1 with TRBJ2-7; 11 nucleotides line up with TRBD2. This specimen consisted of PBMCs from blood, obtained around 14 days before vaccination. The sequence came from a man in his forties or fifties who received an inactivated influenza vaccine. The CDR3 DNA reads as TGCGCCAGCAGCTTGATTAGCGGGAGGGCCGGGTACGAGCAGTACTTC. Encoded protein: CASSLISGRAGYEQYF. The full variable domain, its missing parts supplied by reference TRBV5-1 and TRBJ2-7, is KAGVTQTPRYLIKTRGQQVTLSCSPISGHRSVSWYQQTPGQGLQFLFEYFSETQRNKGNFPGRFSGRQFSNSRSEMNVSTLELGDSALYLCASSLISGRAGYEQYFGPGTRLTVT.